The clone carrying this T cell receptor (beta chain) was counted a single time. In the original workflow: Scientists estimated how many nucleated cells there were by amplifying reference gene primers. Using immunoSEQ multiplex PCR, the repertoire was profiled, and TCRdb retains in-frame clones only, with some absent. V, J and clone size reflect that table, while D and trimming were determined from the DNA. The sample consists of around 200,000 clones, 70% to 90% of them appearing once. Germline CDR1 reads SEHNR; CDR2 reads FQNEAQ (reference sequence). The CDR3 is 15 residues long. The V gene end was trimmed by 0 bases and the J gene end by 2 bases; junction bases not matched to a gene: 3. These data come from a study of blood T cell repertoires in COVID-19. Study-wide context: Italy, Spain and the United States were the sources of the convalescent and acute COVID-19 samples. PBMCs, B-cell-depleted T cells, or T cells provided the cDNA or gDNA that made up the material.

The sequencing input was peripheral blood. This receptor was obtained from a human donor with active or convalescent COVID-19. The donor label of this sample is uncertain. The chain couples TRBV7-9 to TRBJ2-5; 7 nucleotides line up with TRBD1. The CDR3 region is CASSLALTGQETQYF. CDR3 coding DNA: TGTGCCAGCAGCTTAGCATTGACAGGGCAAGAGACCCAGTACTTC.